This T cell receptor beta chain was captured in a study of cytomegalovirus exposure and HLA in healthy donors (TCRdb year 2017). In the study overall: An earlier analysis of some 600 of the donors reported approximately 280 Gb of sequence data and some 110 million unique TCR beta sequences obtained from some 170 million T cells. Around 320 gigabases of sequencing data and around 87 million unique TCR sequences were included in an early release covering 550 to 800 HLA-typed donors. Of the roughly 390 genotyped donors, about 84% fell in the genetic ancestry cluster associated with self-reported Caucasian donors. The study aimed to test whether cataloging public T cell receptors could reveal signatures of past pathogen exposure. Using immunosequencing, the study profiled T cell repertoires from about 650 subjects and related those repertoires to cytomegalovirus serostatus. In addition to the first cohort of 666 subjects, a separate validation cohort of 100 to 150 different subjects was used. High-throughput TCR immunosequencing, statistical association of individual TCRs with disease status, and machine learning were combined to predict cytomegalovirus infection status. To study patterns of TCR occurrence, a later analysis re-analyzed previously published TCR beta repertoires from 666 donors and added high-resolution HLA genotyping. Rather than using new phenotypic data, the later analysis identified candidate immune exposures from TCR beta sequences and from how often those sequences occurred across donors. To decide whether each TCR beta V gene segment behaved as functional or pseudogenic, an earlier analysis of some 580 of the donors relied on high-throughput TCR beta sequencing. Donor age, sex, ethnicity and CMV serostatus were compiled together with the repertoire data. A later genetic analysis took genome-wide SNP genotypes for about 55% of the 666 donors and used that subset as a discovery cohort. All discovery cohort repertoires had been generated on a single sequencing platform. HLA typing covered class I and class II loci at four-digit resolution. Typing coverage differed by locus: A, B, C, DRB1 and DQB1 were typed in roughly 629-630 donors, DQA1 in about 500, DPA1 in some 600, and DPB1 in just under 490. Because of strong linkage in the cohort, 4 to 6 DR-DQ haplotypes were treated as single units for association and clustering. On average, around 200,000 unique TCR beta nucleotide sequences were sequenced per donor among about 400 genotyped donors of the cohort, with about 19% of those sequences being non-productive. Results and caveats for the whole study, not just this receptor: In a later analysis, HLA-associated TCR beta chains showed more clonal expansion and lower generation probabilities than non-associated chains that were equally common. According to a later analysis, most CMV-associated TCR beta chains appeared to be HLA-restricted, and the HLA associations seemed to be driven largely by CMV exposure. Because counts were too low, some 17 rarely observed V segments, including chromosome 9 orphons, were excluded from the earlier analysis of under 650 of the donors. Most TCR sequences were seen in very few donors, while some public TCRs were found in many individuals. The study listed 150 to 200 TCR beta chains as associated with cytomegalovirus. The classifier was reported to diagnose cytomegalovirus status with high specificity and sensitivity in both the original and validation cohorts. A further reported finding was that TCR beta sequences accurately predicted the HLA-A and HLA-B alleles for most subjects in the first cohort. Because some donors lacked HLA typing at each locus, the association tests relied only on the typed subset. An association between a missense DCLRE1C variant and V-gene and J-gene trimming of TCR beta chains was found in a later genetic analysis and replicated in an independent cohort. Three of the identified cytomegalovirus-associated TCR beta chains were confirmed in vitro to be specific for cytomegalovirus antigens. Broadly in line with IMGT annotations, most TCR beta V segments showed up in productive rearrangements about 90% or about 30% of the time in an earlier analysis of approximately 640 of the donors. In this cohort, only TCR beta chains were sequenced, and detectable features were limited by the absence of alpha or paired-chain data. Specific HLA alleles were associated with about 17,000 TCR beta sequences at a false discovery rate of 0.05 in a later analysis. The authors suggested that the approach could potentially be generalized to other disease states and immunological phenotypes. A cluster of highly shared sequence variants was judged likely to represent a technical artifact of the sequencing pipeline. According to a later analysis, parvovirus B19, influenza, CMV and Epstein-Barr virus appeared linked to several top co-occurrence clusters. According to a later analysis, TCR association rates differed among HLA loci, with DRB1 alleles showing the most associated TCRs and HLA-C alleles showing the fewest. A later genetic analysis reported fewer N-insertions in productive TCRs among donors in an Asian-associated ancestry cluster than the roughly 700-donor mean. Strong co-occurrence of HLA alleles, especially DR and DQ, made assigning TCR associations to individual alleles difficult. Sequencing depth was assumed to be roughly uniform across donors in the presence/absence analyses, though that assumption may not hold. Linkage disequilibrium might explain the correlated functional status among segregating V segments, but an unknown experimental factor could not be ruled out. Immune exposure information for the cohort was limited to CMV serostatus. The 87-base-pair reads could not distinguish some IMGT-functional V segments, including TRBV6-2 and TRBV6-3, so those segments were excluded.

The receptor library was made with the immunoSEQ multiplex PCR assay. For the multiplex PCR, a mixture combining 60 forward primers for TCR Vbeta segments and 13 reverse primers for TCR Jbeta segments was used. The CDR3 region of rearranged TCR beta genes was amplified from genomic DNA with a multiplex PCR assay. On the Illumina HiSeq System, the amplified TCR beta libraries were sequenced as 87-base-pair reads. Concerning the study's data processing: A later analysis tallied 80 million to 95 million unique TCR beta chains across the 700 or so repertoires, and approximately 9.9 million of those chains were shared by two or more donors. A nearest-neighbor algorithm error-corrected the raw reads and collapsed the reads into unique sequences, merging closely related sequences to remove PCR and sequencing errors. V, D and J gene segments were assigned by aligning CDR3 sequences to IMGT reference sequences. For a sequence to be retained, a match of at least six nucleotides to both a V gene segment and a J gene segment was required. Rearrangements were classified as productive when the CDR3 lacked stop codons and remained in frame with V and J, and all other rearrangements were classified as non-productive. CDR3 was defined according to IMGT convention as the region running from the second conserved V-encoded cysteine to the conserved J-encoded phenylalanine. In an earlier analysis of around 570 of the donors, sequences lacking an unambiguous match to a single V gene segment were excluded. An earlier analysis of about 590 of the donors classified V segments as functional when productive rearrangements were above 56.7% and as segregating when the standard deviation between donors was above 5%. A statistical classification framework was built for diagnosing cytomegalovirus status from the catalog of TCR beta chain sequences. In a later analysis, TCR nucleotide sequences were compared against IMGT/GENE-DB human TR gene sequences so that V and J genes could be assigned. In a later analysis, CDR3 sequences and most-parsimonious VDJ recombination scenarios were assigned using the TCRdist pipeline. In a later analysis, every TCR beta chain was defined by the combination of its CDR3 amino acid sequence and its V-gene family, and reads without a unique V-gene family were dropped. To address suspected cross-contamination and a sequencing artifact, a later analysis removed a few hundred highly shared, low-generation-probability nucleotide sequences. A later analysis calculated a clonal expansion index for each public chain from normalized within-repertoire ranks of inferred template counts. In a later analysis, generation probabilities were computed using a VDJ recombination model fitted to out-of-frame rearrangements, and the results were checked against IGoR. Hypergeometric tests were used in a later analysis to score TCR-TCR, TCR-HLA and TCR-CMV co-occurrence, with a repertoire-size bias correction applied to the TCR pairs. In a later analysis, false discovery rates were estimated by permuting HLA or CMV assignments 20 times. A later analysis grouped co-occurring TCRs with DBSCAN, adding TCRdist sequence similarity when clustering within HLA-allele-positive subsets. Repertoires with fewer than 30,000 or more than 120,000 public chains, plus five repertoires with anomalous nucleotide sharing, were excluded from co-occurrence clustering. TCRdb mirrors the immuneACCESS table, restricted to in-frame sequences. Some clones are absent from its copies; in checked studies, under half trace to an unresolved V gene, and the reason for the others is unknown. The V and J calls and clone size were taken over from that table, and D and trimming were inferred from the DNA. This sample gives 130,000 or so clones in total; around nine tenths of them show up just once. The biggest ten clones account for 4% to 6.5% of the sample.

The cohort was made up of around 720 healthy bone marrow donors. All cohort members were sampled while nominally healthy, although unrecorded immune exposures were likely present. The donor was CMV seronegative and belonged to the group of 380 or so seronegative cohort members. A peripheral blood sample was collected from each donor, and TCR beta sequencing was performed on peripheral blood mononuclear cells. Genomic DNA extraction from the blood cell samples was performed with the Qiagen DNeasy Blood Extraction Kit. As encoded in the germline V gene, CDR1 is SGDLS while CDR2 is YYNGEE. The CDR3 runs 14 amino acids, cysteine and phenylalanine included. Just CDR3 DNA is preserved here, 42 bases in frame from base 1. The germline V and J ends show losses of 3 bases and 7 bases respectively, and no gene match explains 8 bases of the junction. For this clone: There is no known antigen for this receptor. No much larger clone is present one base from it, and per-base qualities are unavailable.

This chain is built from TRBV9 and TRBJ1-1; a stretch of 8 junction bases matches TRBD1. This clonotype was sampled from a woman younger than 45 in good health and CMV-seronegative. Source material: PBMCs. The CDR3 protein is CASSETGDRLEAFF. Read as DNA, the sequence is TGTGCCAGCAGCGAGACAGGGGATCGCCTTGAAGCTTTCTTT.